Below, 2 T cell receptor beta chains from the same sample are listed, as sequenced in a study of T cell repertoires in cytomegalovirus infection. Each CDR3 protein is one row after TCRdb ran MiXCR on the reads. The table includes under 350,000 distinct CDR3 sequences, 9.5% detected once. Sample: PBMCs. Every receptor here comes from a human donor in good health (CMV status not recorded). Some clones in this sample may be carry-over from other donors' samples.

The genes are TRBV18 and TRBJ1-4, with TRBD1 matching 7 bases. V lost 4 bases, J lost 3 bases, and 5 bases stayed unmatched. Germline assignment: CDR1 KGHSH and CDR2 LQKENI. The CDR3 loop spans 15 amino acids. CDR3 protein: CASSLGQGANEKLFF. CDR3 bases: TGTGCCAGCTCACTTGGTCAGGGGGCTAATGAAAAACTGTTTTTT.

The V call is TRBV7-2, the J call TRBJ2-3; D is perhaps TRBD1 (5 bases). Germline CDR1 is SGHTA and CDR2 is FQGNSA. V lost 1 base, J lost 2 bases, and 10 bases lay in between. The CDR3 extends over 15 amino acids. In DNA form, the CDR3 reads TGTGCCAGCAGCTTAGGACAGATCTTCACAGATACGCAGTATTTT. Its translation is CASSLGQIFTDTQYF.